This is a list of T cell receptor beta chains from one sample in a study of regulatory T cells in long-lasting Graves disease. Each CDR3 protein gets one entry after TCRdb re-called the multiplex PCR reads with MiXCR. The table records approximately 400,000 distinct CDR3 sequences, about 15% of them present only once. This same sample was also part of a study on T cells in Graves' hyperthyroidism and ophthalmopathy.

The sample here was peripheral blood mononuclear cells (PBMCs), taken at new diagnosis, from a patient treated with antithyroid drugs. The receptors come from a woman aged 25 to 39 with Graves disease. Both conserved end residues are part of each CDR3. The D gene is left open where the match is weak. Some rows have no size entry. The others give once, few or many, or a class for an expanded clone.

TRBJ2-7 - TRBD1 TRBV3-1 TGTGCCAGCAGCGACAGGGGGCGGTCGTGGAAGTACTTC CASSDRGRSWKYF
TRBJ1-1 many - TRBV6-1 TGTGCCAGCAGGGACAGCACTGAAGCTTTCTTT CASRDSTEAFF
TRBJ1-1 many - TRBV19 TGTGCCAGTAGTATATCCGGGCGAAACACTGAAGCTTTCTTT CASSISGRNTEAFF
TRBJ2-1 many - TRBV10-1 TGCGCCAGCAGTGAAGGACTGCTAAATGAGCAGTTCTTC CASSEGLLNEQFF
TRBJ2-1 many - TRBV5-1 TGCGCCAGCAGCTTTGGGGCGGGACCCTCCTACAATGAGCAGTTCTTC CASSFGAGPSYNEQFF
TRBJ2-7 many - TRBV5-1 TGCGCCAGCAGCCCGACAGAATCCTACGAGCAGTACTTC CASSPTESYEQYF
TRBJ2-7 few - TRBV27 TGTGCCAGCAGTTTAAGTCCTACAGGGCCCCTCTACGAGCAGTACTTC CASSLSPTGPLYEQYF
TRBJ2-7 many TRBD1 TRBV12-3/TRBV12-4 TGTGCCAGCAGTCTGACAGGGGGACGCTACGAGCAGTACTTC CASSLTGGRYEQYF
TRBJ2-1 many TRBD2 TRBV5-1 TGCGCCAGCAGGACTAGCGGGGGAGCCTACAATGAGCAGTTCTTC CASRTSGGAYNEQFF
TRBJ1-1 many TRBD1 TRBV11-1 TGTGCCAGCGGCCCGGGACAGGGGCCCCTCCTTATGAACACTGAAGCTTTCTTT CASGPGQGPLLMNTEAFF
TRBJ2-7 many TRBD1 TRBV20-1 TGCAGTGCCAACACTCCGGGACAGGGCTACGAGCAGTACTTC CSANTPGQGYEQYF
TRBJ2-3 - - TRBV5-1 TGCGCCAGCAGCTTGGAAAGAACTACAGATACGCAGTATTTT CASSLERTTDTQYF
TRBJ2-3 many TRBD2 TRBV5-1 TGTGCCAGCAGCTTGGCCGGACTAGCGGGTATCACAGATACGCAGTATTTT CASSLAGLAGITDTQYF
TRBJ1-3 - TRBD1 TRBV15 TGTGCCACCAGCAGAGTGACAGGGCCTGCTGGAAACACCATATATTTT CATSRVTGPAGNTIYF
TRBJ1-2 many - TRBV4-2 TGTGCCAGCAGCCAAGACAGGTCTAACTATGGCTACACCTTC CASSQDRSNYGYTF
TRBJ1-3 few TRBD1 TRBV6-1 TGTGCCAGCAAAGGGACAGCCGGAAACACCATATATTTT CASKGTAGNTIYF
TRBJ1-1 - - TRBV19 TGTGCCAGTACCCCAATCCAGACAGGCGCACCGAACACTGAAGCTTTCTTT CASTPIQTGAPNTEAFF
TRBJ2-5 - - TRBV5-1 TGCGCCAGCAGCCGTCCAGGGCAGAGGGAGACCCAGTACTTC CASSRPGQRETQYF
TRBJ2-3 many - TRBV11-2 TGTGCCAGCAGCTTCATGGGGCGGGATCCGCCAGATACGCAGTATTTT CASSFMGRDPPDTQYF
TRBJ2-5 many TRBD1 TRBV28 TGTGCCAGCAGTTGGGACAGGGGGAAGACCCAGTACTTC CASSWDRGKTQYF
TRBJ1-3 - - TRBV7-9 TGTGCCAGCAGCCCGGGGGGGGGTACTGGAAACACCATATATTTT CASSPGGGTGNTIYF
TRBJ1-2 - - TRBV12-3/TRBV12-4 TGTGCCAGCAGTTTGCCACTCATAGGAGGGAGACATGGCTACACCTTC CASSLPLIGGRHGYTF
TRBJ2-7 - TRBD2 TRBV3-1 TGTGCCAGCAGCCCTAGCGGGAGGGCCGTCTCCTACGAGCAGTACTTC CASSPSGRAVSYEQYF
TRBJ2-5 many TRBD2 TRBV3-1 TGTGCCAGCAGCCCCATTGCCACTAGCGGGAGATGGGAGACCCAGTACTTC CASSPIATSGRWETQYF
TRBJ2-2 - TRBD2 TRBV20-1 TGCAGTGCTAATCCCGGACTAGCGGGAGCCGGGGAGCTGCTTTTT CSANPGLAGAGELLF
TRBJ2-5 - TRBD1 TRBV5-1 TGCGCCAGCAGCTGGGGAGGACAGGGAACAGGGGAGACCCAGTACTTC CASSWGGQGTGETQYF
TRBJ2-3 many TRBD1 TRBV6-4 TGTGCCAGCAGTGACTCGTCCTCAGGGGGCGCAGATACGCAGTATTTT CASSDSSSGGADTQYF
TRBJ2-5 - - TRBV10-3 TGTGCCATCAACGACGGGGAGACCCAGTACTTC CAINDGETQYF
TRBJ1-5 many - TRBV12-3/TRBV12-4 TGTGCCAGCACCCCCTGGCTCAATCAGCCCCAGCATTTT CASTPWLNQPQHF
TRBJ2-7 - - TRBV11-3 TGTGCCAGCAGCTTAGAGGGGCATAGGAACGAGCAGTACTTC CASSLEGHRNEQYF
TRBJ2-7 many - TRBV9 TGTGCCAGCAGCGTAGGAGGGACTGGCTCCAACGAGCAGTACTTC CASSVGGTGSNEQYF
TRBJ1-5 many - TRBV27 TGTGCCAGCAGTTTGGGTTCCGGGGGCAATCAGCCCCAGCATTTT CASSLGSGGNQPQHF
TRBJ2-1 few TRBD2 TRBV30 TGTGCCTGGAGTGGCCTAGCGGGAGCAAATGAGCAGTTCTTC CAWSGLAGANEQFF
TRBJ2-5 many TRBD2 TRBV12-3/TRBV12-4 TGTGCCAGCAGGGGGGGGACTAGCGGACAAGAGACCCAGTACTTC CASRGGTSGQETQYF
TRBJ2-7 few TRBD1 TRBV12-3/TRBV12-4 TGTGCCAGCAGTTTAAGAGACAGGGCAGACTACGAGCAGTACTTC CASSLRDRADYEQYF